The 18 T cell receptor beta chains reported below all come from one sample, sequenced in a study of T cell repertoires in aging, cancer and after chemotherapy (dated by TCRdb to between 2018 and 2021). Instead of sorted cells or RNA, genomic DNA extracted from peripheral blood served as the source for amplifying TCR beta rearrangements. TCRdb records Illumina MiSeq as the sequencer. Multiplex touch-down PCR with a mixed TRB-A/B primer pool was used to amplify rearranged TRB sequences covering the V, D and J segments. The public reads were reanalyzed by TCRdb: fastp trimming at Q25, MiXCR alignment, in-frame beta chains only. Identical CDR3 proteins give one entry, which carries the most common genes and DNA. The sample includes around 2,400 distinct CDR3 sequences, with almost 35% observed a single time. Together, the top ten hold more than 25% of the sample. Specimen: blood. These receptor sequences come from a human donor with a solid tumor.

This chain uses TRBV30 with TRBJ1-2; no reliable D call. V was pared by 2 bases and J by 12 bases, with 13 bases between. The CDR3 contains 11 residues. Looked up from germline, CDR1 is GTSNPN and CDR2 is SVGIG (reference sequence). This chain's CDR3 is CAWSSIVENTF. DNA for the CDR3: TGTGCCTGGAGTTCTATTGTTGAGAACACCTTC. The variable domain in full, completed from reference TRBV30 and TRBJ1-2, reads SQTIHQWPATLVQPVGSPLSLECTVEGTSNPNLYWYRQAAGRGLQLLFYSVGIGQISSEVPQNLSASRPQDRQFILSSKKLLLSDSGFYLCAWSSIVENTFGSGTRLTVV.

Here the CDR3 reads CASSPDGNYGYTF. For the CDR3, the DNA is TGTGCCAGCAGCCCGGACGGGAACTATGGCTACACCTTC. The chain links TRBV11-2 to TRBJ1-2, with no clear D. Looked up from germline, CDR1 is SGHAT and CDR2 is FQNNGV. The CDR3 length is 13 residues. The germline V and J ends were trimmed by 5 bases and 2 bases, with 9 bases remaining between them.

The gene calls are TRBV12-3 or TRBV12-4 and TRBJ1-3; D is undetermined. V was trimmed by 1 base and J by 4 bases, leaving 14 bases between them. This CDR3 has 16 residues. CDR3 bases: TGTGCCAGCAGTTTAGGCGGGGTCTCAACAGGAAACACCATATATTTT. The encoded protein is CASSLGGVSTGNTIYF.

Details on this clonotype: A clone one base away is much larger, so this may be a read error. This chain uses TRBV7-2 with TRBJ2-1; maybe TRBD2 (6 bases). CDR1 is SGHTA, CDR2 FQGNSA, per germline. Trimming cost V 5 bases and J 14 bases, with 16 bases left between them. This CDR3 spans 12 amino acids. CDR3 nucleotide sequence: TGTGCCAGCAGCCGAGGAGGGCAGGAGAAGTTCTTC. Residues: CASSRGGQEKFF.

The chain carries TRBV19 and TRBJ1-3; possible D gene TRBD1, 6 bases. Germline lookup yields CDR1 LNHDA and CDR2 SQIVND (reference sequence). The CDR3 has 14 amino acids. Trimming stripped 5 bases from V and 4 bases from J, with 12 bases between. The CDR3 here is CASSAGARGNTIYF. CDR3 DNA sequence: TGTGCCAGTAGTGCAGGGGCGAGAGGAAACACCATATATTTT.

As regards this clonotype: A much larger clone sits a single nucleotide away, making a read error possible. J is TRBJ1-2 and V is TRBV30; no definite D call. With 2 bases removed from V and 0 bases from J, the gap between germline ends came to 7 bases. This CDR3 is built from 13 residues. The germline gives CDR1 GTSNPN, CDR2 SVGIG (reference sequence). DNA for the CDR3: TGTGCCTGGAGTTCGACCACTAACTATGGCTACACCTTC. It translates to CAWSSTTNYGYTF.

The gene calls are TRBV10-1 and TRBJ2-1, with 10 positions matching TRBD1. Germline values: CDR1 WNHNN, CDR2 SYGVQD (reference sequence). The CDR3 is 15 amino acids. V trimming: 6 bases; J trimming: 7 bases; junction bases outside the gene matches: 9. This CDR3 reads CASSLGTGERNEQFF. The CDR3 DNA follows: TGCGCCAGCAGCCTCGGGACAGGGGAACGGAATGAGCAGTTCTTC.

This chain links TRBV13 with TRBJ2-7, with 10 nucleotides matching TRBD1. Germline CDR1 and CDR2: PRHDT and FYEKMQ (reference sequence). The V gene end was trimmed by 5 bases and the J gene end by 3 bases; junction bases not matched to a gene: 7. The CDR3 has 15 amino acids. The CDR3 nucleotides read TGTGCCAGCAGCAGCTCAGGACAGGGGGGCTACGAGCAGTACTTC. Residues: CASSSSGQGGYEQYF. Drawing the rest from reference TRBV13 and TRBJ2-7, the complete variable domain is AAGVIQSPRHLIKEKRETATLKCYPIPRHDTVYWYQQGPGQDPQFLISFYEKMQSDKGSIPDRFSAQQFSDYHSELNMSSLELGDSALYFCASSSSGQGGYEQYFGPGTRLTVT.

This clonotype was seen a handful of times. The chain couples TRBV12-3 or TRBV12-4 to TRBJ2-7, with D perhaps matching TRBD1 (6 bases). Trimming left V 6 bases short and J 0 bases short, with 15 bases between. The CDR3 sequence is 15 residues long. The CDR3 DNA reads TGTGCCAGCAGAGAACAGGGCCCAAGCTCCTACGAGCAGTACTTC. Protein product: CASREQGPSSYEQYF.

The chain couples TRBV6-4 to TRBJ1-1; D gene uncertain. The CDR3 runs to 13 residues. The germline CDR1 and CDR2 sequences are MRHNA and SNTAGT. V was cut by 7 bases and J by 4 bases, with 13 bases left in between. DNA of the CDR3: TGTGCCAGCAAACAGCAGGTCGGCACTGAAGCTTTCTTT. Its translation: CASKQQVGTEAFF.

The rearrangement uses TRBV10-2 and TRBJ2-1, with TRBD2 identical over 9 bases. The CDR3 loop spans 13 amino acids. The V and J ends lost 8 bases and 8 bases, in that order; junction bases with no gene match: 7. Germline V gene data show CDR1 as WSHSY and CDR2 as SAAADI. The CDR3 DNA is TGCGCCAGCCGTAGCGGGAGTATGCATGAGCAGTTCTTC. Amino acids: CASRSGSMHEQFF.

V usage is TRBV6-2 or TRBV6-3 and J usage is TRBJ1-2, with TRBD1 matching over 8 bases. CDR3 length: 12 amino acids. Germline V gene lookup returns CDR1 MNHEY and CDR2 SVGEGT. Trimming removed 7 bases from V and 6 bases from J; junction bases left unmatched: 4. The CDR3: CASKPTGDGYTF. The DNA for the CDR3 is TGTGCCAGCAAACCGACAGGGGATGGCTACACCTTC.

The chain has TRBV12-3 or TRBV12-4 and TRBJ1-2, with TRBD1 matching 8 bases. With 5 bases clipped from V and 1 base from J, the junction kept 6 bases outside the gene matches. The CDR3 contains 15 residues. CDR3 in DNA: TGTGCCAGCAGTAACGACAGGGGAGGTAACTATGGCTACACCTTC. Its protein is CASSNDRGGNYGYTF.

This clonotype has just a few counts. This chain uses TRBV19 with TRBJ1-4, with D tentatively TRBD1 (5 bases). CDR1 LNHDA and CDR2 SQIVND come from the germline V gene (reference sequence). This CDR3 has 14 residues. Trimming took off 5 bases at V and 0 bases at J, with 7 bases between the two ends. The CDR3 spells CASSLQATNEKLFF. In DNA, the CDR3 is TGTGCCAGTAGTTTACAGGCAACTAATGAAAAACTGTTTTTT.

This chain links TRBV19 with TRBJ1-6, with a weak D call TRBD1 (5 bases). Germline lookup yields CDR1 LNHDA and CDR2 SQIVND (reference sequence). This CDR3 region has 15 residues. Trimming left V 1 base short and J 7 bases short, with 11 bases between. The CDR3 DNA sequence: TGTGCCAGTAGTATAGCGGGGCGGAGGAATTCACCCCTCCACTTT. The encoded protein is CASSIAGRRNSPLHF.

The genes are TRBV7-2 and TRBJ1-2; tentative D call: TRBD1 (5 bases). The CDR3 contains 15 residues. V lost 5 bases and J 3 bases, leaving 16 bases between the germline ends. The V gene's germline CDR1 is SGHTA and CDR2 FQGNSA. The CDR3 loop is CASSPALWGDYGYTF. The CDR3, as DNA: TGTGCCAGCAGCCCGGCGCTATGGGGGGACTATGGCTACACCTTC.

This chain joins TRBV5-1 and TRBJ2-1; 12 bases are a match to TRBD2. CDR3 length: 19 amino acids. V lost 3 bases to trimming and J lost 0 bases; unmatched junction nucleotides: 10. CDR1 is SGHRS and CDR2 is YFSETQ in the germline V gene. The CDR3 here is CASSSRSTSGGSSYNEQFF. The CDR3 DNA sequence: TGCGCCAGCAGCTCACGATCGACTAGCGGGGGTAGCTCCTACAATGAGCAGTTCTTC.

A few counts support this clonotype. The chain couples TRBV7-9 to TRBJ2-7; D possibly corresponds to TRBD1 (7 bases). The CDR3 length is 12 residues. The V gene's germline CDR1 is SEHNR and CDR2 FQNEAQ (reference sequence). Deletions cut 3 bases from V and 9 bases from J, with 12 bases between. The CDR3 DNA reads TGTGCCAGCAGCTTGGAGGGGGCAAGGCAGTACTTC. Translation: CASSLEGARQYF.